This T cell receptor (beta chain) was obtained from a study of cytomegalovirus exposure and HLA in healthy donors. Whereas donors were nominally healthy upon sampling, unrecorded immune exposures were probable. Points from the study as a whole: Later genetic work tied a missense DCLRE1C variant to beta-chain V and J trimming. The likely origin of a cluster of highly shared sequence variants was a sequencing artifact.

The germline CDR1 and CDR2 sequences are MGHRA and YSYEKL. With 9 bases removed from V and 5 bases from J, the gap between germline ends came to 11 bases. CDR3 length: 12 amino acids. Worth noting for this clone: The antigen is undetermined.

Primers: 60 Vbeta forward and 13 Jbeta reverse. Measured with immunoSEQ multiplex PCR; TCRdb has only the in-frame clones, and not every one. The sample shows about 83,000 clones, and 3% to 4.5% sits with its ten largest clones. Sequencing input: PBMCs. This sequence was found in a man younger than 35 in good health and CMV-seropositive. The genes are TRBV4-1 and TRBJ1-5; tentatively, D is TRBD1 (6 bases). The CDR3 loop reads CARGQSDQPQHF. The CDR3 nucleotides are TGCGCCAGAGGACAGAGTGATCAGCCCCAGCATTTT.